One and the same sample provided the 27 T cell receptor beta chains below, sequenced in a study of T cell repertoires in ileal Crohn's disease. The assay was immunoSEQ multiplex PCR, and TCRdb's table has in-frame clones only and misses some. The top ten hold about 4.4% of the sample, which has 8,000 to 9,500 clones, roughly 72% seen once. The source material was ileal tissue. These receptors all stem from an adult with Crohn's disease.

The gene calls are TRBV19 and TRBJ1-5, with D uncertain. CDR1 LNHDA and CDR2 SQIVND come from the germline V gene (reference sequence). Trimming removed 6 bases from V and 5 bases from J, with 11 bases in between. The CDR3 is 13 amino acids. CDR3 bases: TGTGCCAGTAGCGGGTCCCTTTATCAGCCCCAGCATTTT. Translated, it gives CASSGSLYQPQHF.

This chain joins TRBV6-6 and TRBJ2-2; TRBD2 aligns across 10 bases. Trimming took 7 bases from V and 6 from J; bases not matched to a gene: 5. Germline lookup yields CDR1 MNHNY and CDR2 SVGAGI (reference sequence). This CDR3 comprises 14 residues. CDR3 bases: TGTGCCAGCAACCTAGCGGGAGAAGCCGGGGAGCTGTTTTTT. Translation gives CASNLAGEAGELFF.

The chain is built from TRBV19 and TRBJ2-2; tentatively, D is TRBD2 (6 bases). CDR3 size: 12 residues. Trimming pared 10 bases from V and 7 bases from J, leaving 13 bases between. CDR1 is LNHDA and CDR2 is SQIVND in the germline V gene (reference sequence). This CDR3 reads CATAEEGGELFF. The CDR3 coding sequence is TGTGCCACCGCGGAGGAGGGCGGGGAGCTGTTTTTT.

V gene TRBV11-2 combines with J gene TRBJ2-5, with 8 bases matching TRBD2. Trimming removed 3 bases from V and 1 base from J; junction bases left unmatched: 4. This CDR3 has 15 amino acids. Looked up from germline, CDR1 is SGHAT and CDR2 is FQNNGV. The CDR3 loop reads CASSFRRGGQETQYF. The CDR3 nucleotides read TGTGCCAGCAGCTTTCGTCGGGGGGGCCAAGAGACCCAGTACTTC.

CDR3 nucleotides: TGCGCCAGCAGCCCCCTTCCCTCCCCGCGGGGGGGCCGGCAAGAGACCCAGTACTTC. Amino acid sequence: CASSPLPSPRGGRQETQYF. The chain recombines TRBV4-1 with TRBJ2-5; 9 positions match TRBD2. The CDR3 loop spans 19 amino acids. V lost 4 bases, J lost 2 bases, and 17 bases stayed unmatched. Germline V lookup: CDR1 MGHRA, CDR2 YSYEKL.

The rearrangement links TRBV7-9 to TRBJ1-2; 7 bases are a match to TRBD1. Looked up from germline, CDR1 is SEHNR and CDR2 is FQNEAQ (reference sequence). This CDR3 has 13 amino acids. Unmatched junction bases numbered 6, after V lost 5 bases and J lost 6 bases. CDR3 protein: CASSPTGVNGYTF. CDR3 DNA: TGTGCCAGCAGCCCAACAGGGGTAAATGGCTACACCTTC.

The chain uses TRBV5-6 and TRBJ1-4; 10 bases align to TRBD1. CDR3 length: 15 amino acids. J gave up 7 bases and V 4 bases, and 7 bases lay outside the gene matches. Germline CDR1 reads SGHDT; CDR2 reads YYEEEE. CDR3 in DNA: TGTGCCAGCAGCGGGACAGGGGAACGGGGTGAAAAACTGTTTTTT. Its translation is CASSGTGERGEKLFF.

This chain links TRBV27 with TRBJ1-2; weak D call: TRBD1 (6 bases). The V end lost 7 bases, the J end lost 3 bases, and 15 bases lay between the germline ends. Looked up from germline, CDR1 is MNHEY and CDR2 is SMNVEV (reference sequence). This CDR3 contains 14 residues. CDR3 sequence (DNA): TGTGCCAGCAAAGGGTACAGGGAATACTATGGCTACACCTTC. Translated: CASKGYREYYGYTF.

This clone appeared a few times. This chain connects TRBV4-1 to TRBJ1-2; 12 bases match TRBD1. CDR1 and CDR2 from the germline V gene are MGHRA and YSYEKL. The V and J ends lost 3 bases and 6 bases, in that order; junction bases with no gene match: 5. This CDR3 is 15 amino acids long. In DNA form, the CDR3 reads TGCGCCAGCAGCCATTCGGGACAGGGGGCGAATGGCTACACCTTC. Protein product: CASSHSGQGANGYTF.

This clone was recorded a few times. The rearrangement links TRBV23-1 to TRBJ2-1; D remains unclear. TRBV23-1 has ORF status, its function being uncertain. The CDR3 extends over 14 amino acids. The V end lost 4 bases, the J end lost 3 bases, and 10 bases lay between the germline ends. CDR3 protein: CASSRQVHYNEQFF. CDR3 coding DNA: TGCGCCAGCAGTCGCCAGGTCCACTACAATGAGCAGTTCTTC.

This clone came up once. The J gene is TRBJ1-5, the V gene TRBV27, with 7 bases identical to TRBD1. In germline, CDR1 is MNHEY, CDR2 SMNVEV (reference sequence). Germline trimming cut 6 bases from V and 3 bases from J; bases unmatched to any gene: 5. This CDR3 region has 14 residues. DNA for the CDR3: TGTGCCAGCAGGGGTGACAGGGCCAATCAGCCCCAGCATTTT. Its protein product is CASRGDRANQPQHF.

The genes are TRBV5-1 and TRBJ1-4; 9 bases align to TRBD1. V shed 3 bases and J 3 bases; nucleotides not matched to a gene: 6. This CDR3 region has 16 residues. CDR1 and CDR2 (germline): SGHRS, YFSETQ. The CDR3 sequence: CASSSGTGFANEKLFF. The CDR3, as DNA: TGCGCCAGCAGCTCCGGGACAGGGTTCGCTAATGAAAAACTGTTTTTT.

The chain is built from TRBV5-6 and TRBJ1-6, with a weak D call TRBD1 (5 bases). The germline V gene has CDR1 SGHDT and CDR2 YYEEEE. V lost 0 bases, J lost 8 bases, and 15 bases lay in between. CDR3 length: 16 residues. CDR3 in DNA: TGTGCCAGCAGCTTGGAGGGAGGGGTAATTTATTCACCCCTCCACTTT. Its translation is CASSLEGGVIYSPLHF.

The table lists this clone with a few counts. CDR3 nucleotides: TGTGCCAGCAGCCCTGGAGGCATCTGGGGAAACACCATATATTTT. Amino acid sequence: CASSPGGIWGNTIYF. This chain connects TRBV7-9 to TRBJ1-3; D gene ambiguous. CDR3 length equals 15 residues. The V and J ends lost 5 bases and 4 bases respectively, with 15 bases between them. From germline, CDR1 is SEHNR and CDR2 FQNEAQ (reference sequence). Variable domain in full (rest from reference TRBV7-9 and TRBJ1-3): DTGVSQNPRHKITKRGQNVTFRCDPISEHNRLYWYRQTLGQGPEFLTYFQNEAQLEKSRLLSDRFSAERPKGSFSTLEIQRTEQGDSAMYLCASSPGGIWGNTIYFGEGSWLTVV.

The rearrangement links TRBV10-3 to TRBJ2-5, with 10 nucleotides matching TRBD1. This CDR3 spans 15 amino acids. In germline, CDR1 is ENHRY, CDR2 SYGVKD. V trimming: 3 bases; J trimming: 3 bases; junction bases outside the gene matches: 4. The CDR3 bases are TGTGCCATCAGTGACCGACAGGGGGCAAAAGAGACCCAGTACTTC. This translates into CAISDRQGAKETQYF.

The chain uses TRBV5-4 and TRBJ1-1, with D uncertain. Germline V CDR1 and CDR2: SGHNT, YYREEE (reference sequence). V was clipped by 6 bases and J by 1 base, with 13 bases between them. This CDR3 contains 14 residues. CDR3 in DNA: TGTGCCAGCACTCTCCCGACGGGGAACACTGAAGCTTTCTTT. This sequence encodes CASTLPTGNTEAFF.

This clone turned up a few times. V gene TRBV6-1 combines with J gene TRBJ1-1, with TRBD1 as a possible D gene (5 bases). CDR3 length: 12 residues. Germline values: CDR1 MNHNS, CDR2 SASEGT. V was shortened by 6 bases and J by 4 bases, with 9 bases between the two germline ends. DNA for the CDR3: TGTGCCAGCAGCCCAGGGCTCACTGAAGCTTTCTTT. Protein product: CASSPGLTEAFF.

This rearrangement joins TRBV10-2 to TRBJ1-1, with TRBD1 identical over 8 bases. This CDR3 comprises 14 residues. V was clipped by 10 bases and J by 1 base; unmatched bases: 8. Germline V gives CDR1 WSHSY, CDR2 SAAADI. The CDR3 protein is CATTQGAWNTEAFF. The CDR3 DNA sequence: TGCGCCACTACCCAGGGGGCTTGGAACACTGAAGCTTTCTTT.

In this sample, this clone turned up once. The J gene is TRBJ2-3, the V gene TRBV19, with D maybe TRBD1 (5 bases). Germline loops: CDR1 LNHDA, CDR2 SQIVND (reference sequence). With 7 bases removed from V and 5 bases from J, the gap between germline ends came to 16 bases. The CDR3 is 14 residues long. This CDR3 is CASKGASYGDTQYF. The CDR3, as DNA: TGTGCCAGTAAAGGGGCAAGTTACGGAGATACGCAGTATTTT.

This clone is deemed medium-sized (0.01 to 0.1%). A junction boundary mismatches the germline segment, possibly from a read error. The chain has TRBV4-1 and TRBJ2-7, with D possibly being TRBD1 (5 bases). The CDR3 extends over 11 amino acids. Germline assignment: CDR1 MGHRA and CDR2 YSYEKL. The CDR3 loop reads CASSQEGALDF. Written as DNA, the CDR3 is TGCGCCAGCAGCCAAGAAGGGGCGCTTGACTTC.

This clone occurred once. The V call is TRBV5-1, the J call TRBJ1-2, with 9 bases that match TRBD1. Trimming took 4 bases from V and 8 from J; bases not matched to a gene: 6. The CDR3 is 13 amino acids. Germline V gene data show CDR1 as SGHRS and CDR2 as YFSETQ. This CDR3 is CASSLGQGRGYTF. CDR3 nucleotide sequence: TGCGCCAGCAGCCTGGGACAGGGTCGAGGCTACACCTTC.

This clone was counted between two and nine times. This chain joins TRBV6-1 and TRBJ2-7; 7 bases line up with TRBD1. The V segment lost 9 bases and the J segment 2 bases; nucleotides outside the gene matches: 7. CDR1 is MNHNS and CDR2 is SASEGT in the germline V gene. The CDR3 runs to 13 residues. The CDR3 bases are TGTGCCAGTTCGACAGGGATTCCCTACGAGCAGTACTTC. Its protein is CASSTGIPYEQYF.

The chain carries TRBV7-9 and TRBJ1-2, with 11 nucleotides matching TRBD1. CDR3 length: 16 residues. Germline CDR1 and CDR2: SEHNR and FQNEAQ (reference sequence). Unmatched junction bases numbered 8, after V lost 0 bases and J lost 8 bases. The CDR3 DNA follows: TGTGCCAGCAGCTTAGCACTGGGGACAGGGGGTCGCGGCTACACCTTC. Its translation: CASSLALGTGGRGYTF.

This rearrangement joins TRBV5-1 to TRBJ2-1; 9 bases are shared with TRBD2. Germline CDR1 and CDR2: SGHRS and YFSETQ. CDR3 length: 15 residues. V lost 1 base to trimming and J lost 7 bases; unmatched junction nucleotides: 6. The CDR3 loop is CASSLLAGGPNEQFF. As DNA, the CDR3 is TGCGCCAGCAGCTTGTTGGCGGGAGGGCCGAATGAGCAGTTCTTC.

The chain uses TRBV4-1 and TRBJ1-2; no firm D call. The CDR3 runs 15 residues. CDR1 is MGHRA and CDR2 is YSYEKL in the germline V gene. V gave up 0 bases and J gave up 4 bases, with 12 bases separating them. CDR3 nucleotide sequence: TGCGCCAGCAGCCAAGATGGTACAGAAAGCTATGGCTACACCTTC. Translating it yields CASSQDGTESYGYTF.

In this sample, this clone turned up a few times. J is TRBJ2-3 and V is TRBV27; TRBD2 matches at 7 bases. V dropped 2 bases and J dropped 6; count of bases not matched to a gene: 5. This CDR3 comprises 14 residues. The germline V gene has CDR1 MNHEY and CDR2 SMNVEV (reference sequence). The CDR3 is CASSLRLALDTQYF. The CDR3 region has the DNA TGTGCCAGCAGTTTAAGACTAGCATTGGATACGCAGTATTTT.

V and J are TRBV7-9 and TRBJ1-1, with 10 nucleotides matching TRBD1. CDR1 and CDR2 from the germline V gene are SEHNR and FQNEAQ (reference sequence). CDR3 size: 16 residues. V gave up 5 bases and J gave up 4 bases; unmatched junction bases: 10. The CDR3 sequence is CASSTRQGALGTEAFF. In DNA form, the CDR3 reads TGTGCCAGCAGCACCAGACAGGGGGCTCTGGGCACTGAAGCTTTCTTT. Supplemented by reference TRBV7-9 and TRBJ1-1, the full variable domain reads DTGVSQNPRHKITKRGQNVTFRCDPISEHNRLYWYRQTLGQGPEFLTYFQNEAQLEKSRLLSDRFSAERPKGSFSTLEIQRTEQGDSAMYLCASSTRQGALGTEAFFGQGTRLTVV.